This record covers a single T cell receptor (beta chain). This sample was taken from a study of blood T cell repertoires in COVID-19. The wider study: The samples span acute and convalescent COVID-19 from the United States, Italy and Spain. PBMCs, B-cell-depleted T cells, or T cells were the source of the cDNA or gDNA that made up the material.

How the authors handled the data: Reference gene primer amplification gave nucleated cell count estimates. This table comes from immunoSEQ multiplex PCR, and its TCRdb copy is limited to in-frame clones, with some not included. V, J and clone size are taken as reported in that table, and D and trimming were inferred from the DNA itself. This table holds 95,000 to 110,000 clones, roughly nine tenths found once. The CDR3 consists of 15 residues. Germline-derived CDR1 and CDR2 are SGHRS and YFSETQ. Trimming took off 4 bases at V and 0 bases at J, with 11 bases between the two ends. The origin of this receptor is an older woman with acute or convalescent COVID-19. The chain combines TRBV5-1 with TRBJ2-1, with D unresolved. The sample consisted of peripheral blood. DNA of the CDR3: TGCGCCAGCAGCCAGACTGCGCCCTCCTACAATGAGCAGTTCTTC. It is translated as CASSQTAPSYNEQFF.